The subject of this entry is one TCR beta chain. The CDR3 extends over 12 amino acids. Between the trimmed V and J ends, which lost 4 bases and 5 bases, there was a span of 9 bases. The data belong to a study of blood T cell repertoires in COVID-19. As for the study in general: The study drew acute and convalescent COVID-19 samples from the United States, Italy and Spain. PBMCs, B-cell-depleted T cells, or T cells were the source of the cDNA or gDNA that made up the material.

Original data processing: It was from reference gene primer amplification that nucleated cell counts were estimated. Here immunoSEQ multiplex PCR was the method, and the copy in TCRdb shows in-frame clones only, minus some. V and J calls plus clone size are reproduced from that table; the DNA served to infer D and trimming. In the table there are roughly 250,000 clones, 65% to 90% of which are singletons. Sample: peripheral blood. This chain links TRBV12-3 or TRBV12-4 with TRBJ2-7, with D perhaps TRBD1 (6 bases). The clonotype comes from a woman in her 50s with acute or convalescent COVID-19. CDR3 protein: CASSYRVHEQYF. The CDR3 bases are TGTGCCAGCAGTTACAGGGTCCACGAGCAGTACTTC.